The clone carrying this T cell receptor beta chain was picked up a small number of times. The CDR3 extends over 14 amino acids. From germline, CDR1 is MDHEN and CDR2 SYDVKM. The trim removed 7 bases at V and 2 bases at J, leaving 4 bases unmatched. This record comes from a study of blood T cell repertoires in COVID-19. Background on the study: The samples span acute and convalescent COVID-19 from the United States, Italy and Spain. The cDNA or gDNA used as material had been derived from T cells, B-cell-depleted T cells, or PBMCs.

As originally analysed: Reference gene primers were amplified, and this amplification served to estimate nucleated cell counts. This table comes from immunoSEQ multiplex PCR, and its TCRdb copy is limited to in-frame clones, with some not included. That table gives V, J and clone size, and the DNA gave D and trimming. The sample carries under 200,000 clones, 80% recorded once. The sample was peripheral blood. This receptor was obtained from a man in his 60s with acute or convalescent COVID-19. This chain connects TRBV28 to TRBJ2-1, with TRBD2 matching over 8 bases. CDR3 sequence reads: CASIAGLAYNEQFF. CDR3 nucleotide sequence: TGTGCCAGCATAGCGGGACTAGCCTACAATGAGCAGTTCTTC.